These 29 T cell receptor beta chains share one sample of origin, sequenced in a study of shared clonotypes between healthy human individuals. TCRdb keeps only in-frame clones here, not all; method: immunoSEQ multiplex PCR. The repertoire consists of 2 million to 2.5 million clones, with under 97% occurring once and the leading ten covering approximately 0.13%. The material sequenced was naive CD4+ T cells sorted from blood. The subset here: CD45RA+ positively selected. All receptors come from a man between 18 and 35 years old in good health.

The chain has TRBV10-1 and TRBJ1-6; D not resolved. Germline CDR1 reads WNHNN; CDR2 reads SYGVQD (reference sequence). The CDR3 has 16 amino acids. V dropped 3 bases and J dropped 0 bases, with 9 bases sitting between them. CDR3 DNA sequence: TGCGCCAGCAGTGATGCAGCAAGCTCCTATAATTCACCCCTCCACTTT. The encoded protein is CASSDAASSYNSPLHF.

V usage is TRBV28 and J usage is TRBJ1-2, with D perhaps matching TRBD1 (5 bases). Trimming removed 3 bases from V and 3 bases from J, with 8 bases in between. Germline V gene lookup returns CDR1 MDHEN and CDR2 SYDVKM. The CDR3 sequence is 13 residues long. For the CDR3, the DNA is TGTGCCAGCAGTTTGACAGCTTACTATGGCTACACCTTC. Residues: CASSLTAYYGYTF.

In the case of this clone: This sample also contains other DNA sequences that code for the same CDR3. In DNA form, the CDR3 reads TGCGCCAGCAGCTTGGGCGGGCAGGGAAATTCACCCCTCCACTTT. Translation gives CASSLGGQGNSPLHF. The chain has TRBV5-1 and TRBJ1-6, with a weak D call TRBD1 (5 bases). Deletions cut 0 bases from V and 7 bases from J, with 11 bases between. CDR1 is SGHRS, CDR2 YFSETQ, per germline. This CDR3 has 15 amino acids.

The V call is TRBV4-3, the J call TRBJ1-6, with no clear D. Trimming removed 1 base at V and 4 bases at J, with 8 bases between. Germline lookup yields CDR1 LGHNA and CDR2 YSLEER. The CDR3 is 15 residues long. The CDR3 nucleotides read TGCGCCAGCAGCCAAGCACGGCGGTATAATTCACCCCTCCACTTT. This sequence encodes CASSQARRYNSPLHF.

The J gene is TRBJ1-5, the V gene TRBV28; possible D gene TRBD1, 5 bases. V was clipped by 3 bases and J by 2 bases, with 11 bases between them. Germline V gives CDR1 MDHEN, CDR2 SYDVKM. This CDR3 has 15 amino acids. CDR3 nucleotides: TGTGCCAGCAGTTTCCGGGGGGAGCGCAATCAGCCCCAGCATTTT. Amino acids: CASSFRGERNQPQHF.

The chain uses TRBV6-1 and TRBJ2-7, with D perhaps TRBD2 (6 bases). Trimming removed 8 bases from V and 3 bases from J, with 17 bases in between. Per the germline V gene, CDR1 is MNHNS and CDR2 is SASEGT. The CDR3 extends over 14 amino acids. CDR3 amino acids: CASGGYSGYYEQYF. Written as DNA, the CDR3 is TGTGCCAGCGGGGGTTATAGCGGCTACTACGAGCAGTACTTC.

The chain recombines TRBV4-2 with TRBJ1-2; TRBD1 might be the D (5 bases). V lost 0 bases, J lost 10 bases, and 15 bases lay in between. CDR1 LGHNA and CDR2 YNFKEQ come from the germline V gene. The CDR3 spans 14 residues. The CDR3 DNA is TGTGCCAGCAGCCAAGATTGGGCAGGGAGATTCTACACCTTC. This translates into CASSQDWAGRFYTF.

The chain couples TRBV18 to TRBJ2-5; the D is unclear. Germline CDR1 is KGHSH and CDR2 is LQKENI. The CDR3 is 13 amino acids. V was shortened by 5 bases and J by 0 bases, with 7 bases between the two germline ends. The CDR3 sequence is CASSASYQETQYF. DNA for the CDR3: TGTGCCAGCTCAGCCTCCTACCAAGAGACCCAGTACTTC.

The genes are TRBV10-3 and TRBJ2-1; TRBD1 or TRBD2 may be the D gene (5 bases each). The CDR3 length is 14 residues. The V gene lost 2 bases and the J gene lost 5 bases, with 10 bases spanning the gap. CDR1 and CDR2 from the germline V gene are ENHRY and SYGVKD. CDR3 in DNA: TGTGCCATCAGTGAGGGGACGGTAAACAATGAGCAGTTCTTC. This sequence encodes CAISEGTVNNEQFF.

The CDR3 nucleotides are TGTGCCAGCAGCGCCTCGGGACTAGCGGGAGAGACCCAGTACTTC. Protein: CASSASGLAGETQYF. The chain combines TRBV9 with TRBJ2-5; 12 bases align to TRBD2. CDR3 length: 15 amino acids. V shed 3 bases and J 4 bases; nucleotides not matched to a gene: 4. Germline loops: CDR1 SGDLS, CDR2 YYNGEE. Full variable domain (rest looked up from reference TRBV9 and TRBJ2-5): DSGVTQTPKHLITATGQRVTLRCSPRSGDLSVYWYQQSLDQGLQFLIQYYNGEERAKGNILERFSAQQFPDLHSELNLSSLELGDSALYFCASSASGLAGETQYFGPGTRLLVL.

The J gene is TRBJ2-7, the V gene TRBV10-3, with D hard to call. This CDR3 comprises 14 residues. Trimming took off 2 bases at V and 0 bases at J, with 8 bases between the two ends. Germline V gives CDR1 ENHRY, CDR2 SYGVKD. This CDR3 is CAISEGSSSYEQYF. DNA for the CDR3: TGTGCCATCAGTGAGGGCAGTAGCTCCTACGAGCAGTACTTC.

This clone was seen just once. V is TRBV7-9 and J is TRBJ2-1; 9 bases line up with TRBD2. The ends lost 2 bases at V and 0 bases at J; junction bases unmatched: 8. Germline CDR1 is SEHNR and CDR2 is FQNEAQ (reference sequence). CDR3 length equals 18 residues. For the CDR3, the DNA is TGTGCCAGCAGCTTAAGTTTTGCGGGGGGGAGCTCCTACAATGAGCAGTTCTTC. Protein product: CASSLSFAGGSSYNEQFF.

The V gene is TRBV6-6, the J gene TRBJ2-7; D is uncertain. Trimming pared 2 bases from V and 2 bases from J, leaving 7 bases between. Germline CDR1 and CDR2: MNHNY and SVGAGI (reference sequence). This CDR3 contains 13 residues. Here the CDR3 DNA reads TGTGCCAGCAGTTACCTAGTCGCCTACGAGCAGTACTTC. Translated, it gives CASSYLVAYEQYF.

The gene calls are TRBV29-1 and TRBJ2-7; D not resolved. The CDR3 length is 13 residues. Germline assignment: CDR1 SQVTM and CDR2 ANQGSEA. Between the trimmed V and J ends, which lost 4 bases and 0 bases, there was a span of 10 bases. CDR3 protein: CSVALQSSYEQYF. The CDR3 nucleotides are TGCAGCGTTGCCCTTCAAAGCTCCTACGAGCAGTACTTC.

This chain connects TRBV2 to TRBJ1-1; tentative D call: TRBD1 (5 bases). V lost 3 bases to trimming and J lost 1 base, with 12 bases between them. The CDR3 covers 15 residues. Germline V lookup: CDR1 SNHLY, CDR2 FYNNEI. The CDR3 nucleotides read TGTGCCAGCAGTGACGCAGGGCCTTCGAACACTGAAGCTTTCTTT. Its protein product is CASSDAGPSNTEAFF.

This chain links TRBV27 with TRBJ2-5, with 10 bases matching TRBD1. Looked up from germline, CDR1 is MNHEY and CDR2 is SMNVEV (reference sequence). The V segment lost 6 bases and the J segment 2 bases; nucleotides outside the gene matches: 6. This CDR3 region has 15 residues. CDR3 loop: CASSRDRGPQETQYF. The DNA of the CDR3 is TGTGCCAGCAGCCGGGACAGGGGTCCTCAAGAGACCCAGTACTTC.

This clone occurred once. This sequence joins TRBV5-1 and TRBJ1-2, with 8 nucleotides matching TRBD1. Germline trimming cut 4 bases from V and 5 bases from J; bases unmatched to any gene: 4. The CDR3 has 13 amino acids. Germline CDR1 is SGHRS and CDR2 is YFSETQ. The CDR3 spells CASSVDREYGYTF. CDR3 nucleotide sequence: TGCGCCAGCAGCGTGGACAGGGAGTATGGCTACACCTTC.

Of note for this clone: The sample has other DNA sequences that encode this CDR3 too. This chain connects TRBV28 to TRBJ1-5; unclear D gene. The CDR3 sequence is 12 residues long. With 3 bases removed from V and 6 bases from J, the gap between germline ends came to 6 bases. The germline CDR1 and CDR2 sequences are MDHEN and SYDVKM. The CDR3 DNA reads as TGTGCCAGCAGTTTGTCGCCTCAGCCCCAGCATTTT. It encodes CASSLSPQPQHF.

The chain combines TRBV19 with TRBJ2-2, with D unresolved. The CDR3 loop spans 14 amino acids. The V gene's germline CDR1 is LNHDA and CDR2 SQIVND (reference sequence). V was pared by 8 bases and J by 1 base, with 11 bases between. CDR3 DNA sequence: TGTGCCAGTTTGCGCAGTAGGAACACCGGGGAGCTGTTTTTT. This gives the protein CASLRSRNTGELFF.

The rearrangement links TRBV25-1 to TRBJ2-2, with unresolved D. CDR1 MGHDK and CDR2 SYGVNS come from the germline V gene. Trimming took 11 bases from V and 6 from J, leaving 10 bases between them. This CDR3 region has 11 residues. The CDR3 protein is CAWCDPGELFF. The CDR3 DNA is TGTGCCTGGTGCGACCCCGGGGAGCTGTTTTTT.

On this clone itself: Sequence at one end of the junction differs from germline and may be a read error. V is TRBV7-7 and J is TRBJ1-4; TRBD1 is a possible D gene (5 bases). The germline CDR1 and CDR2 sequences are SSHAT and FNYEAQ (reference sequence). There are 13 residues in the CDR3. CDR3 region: CASSIGGGEKLFF. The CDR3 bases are TGTGCTAGCAGCATTGGGGGAGGGGAAAAACTGTTTTTT.

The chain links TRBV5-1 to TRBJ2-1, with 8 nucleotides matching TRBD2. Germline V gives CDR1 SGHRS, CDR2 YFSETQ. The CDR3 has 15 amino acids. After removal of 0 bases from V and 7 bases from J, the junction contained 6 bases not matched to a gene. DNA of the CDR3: TGCGCCAGCAGCTTGGATGCGGGAGGTAGGAATGAGCAGTTCTTC. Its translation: CASSLDAGGRNEQFF. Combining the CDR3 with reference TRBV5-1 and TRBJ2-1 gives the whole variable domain KAGVTQTPRYLIKTRGQQVTLSCSPISGHRSVSWYQQTPGQGLQFLFEYFSETQRNKGNFPGRFSGRQFSNSRSEMNVSTLELGDSALYLCASSLDAGGRNEQFFGPGTRLTVL.

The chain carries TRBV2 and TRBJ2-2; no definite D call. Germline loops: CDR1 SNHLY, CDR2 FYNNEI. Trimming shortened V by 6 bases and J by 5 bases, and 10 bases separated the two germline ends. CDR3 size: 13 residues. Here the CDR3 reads CASRFTDTGELFF. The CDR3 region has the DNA TGTGCCAGCAGGTTTACAGATACCGGGGAGCTGTTTTTT.

Here the CDR3 DNA reads TGTGCCAGCACCGACAGGGGTGGGGGTACTAACTATGGCTACACCTTC. It yields the protein CASTDRGGGTNYGYTF. This chain connects TRBV7-2 to TRBJ1-2; 8 bases align to TRBD1. CDR3 size: 16 residues. The germline V gene encodes CDR1 SGHTA and CDR2 FQGNSA. V gave up 7 bases and J gave up 0 bases; unmatched junction bases: 10.

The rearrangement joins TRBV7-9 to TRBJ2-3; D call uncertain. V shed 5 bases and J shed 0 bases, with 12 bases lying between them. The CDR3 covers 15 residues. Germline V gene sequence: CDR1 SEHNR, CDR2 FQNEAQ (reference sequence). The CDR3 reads CASSLKPASTDTQYF. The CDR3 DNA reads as TGTGCCAGCAGCCTCAAACCTGCAAGCACAGATACGCAGTATTTT.

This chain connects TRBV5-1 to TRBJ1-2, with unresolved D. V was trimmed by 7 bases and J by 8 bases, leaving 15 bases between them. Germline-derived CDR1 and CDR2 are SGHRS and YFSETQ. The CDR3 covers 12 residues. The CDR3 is CASSELRGGYTF. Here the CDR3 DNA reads TGCGCCAGCTCCGAGCTCCGCGGAGGCTACACCTTC. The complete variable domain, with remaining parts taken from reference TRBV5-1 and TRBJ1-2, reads KAGVTQTPRYLIKTRGQQVTLSCSPISGHRSVSWYQQTPGQGLQFLFEYFSETQRNKGNFPGRFSGRQFSNSRSEMNVSTLELGDSALYLCASSELRGGYTFGSGTRLTVV.

The CDR3 loop is CASSSNRGGGEKLFF. For the CDR3, the DNA is TGTGCCAGCAGCTCGAACAGGGGCGGTGGTGAAAAACTGTTTTTT. The chain has TRBV7-2 and TRBJ1-4; 7 bases align to TRBD1. The V and J ends lost 4 bases and 7 bases, in that order; junction bases with no gene match: 9. The germline CDR1 and CDR2 sequences are SGHTA and FQGNSA. The CDR3 is 15 amino acids.

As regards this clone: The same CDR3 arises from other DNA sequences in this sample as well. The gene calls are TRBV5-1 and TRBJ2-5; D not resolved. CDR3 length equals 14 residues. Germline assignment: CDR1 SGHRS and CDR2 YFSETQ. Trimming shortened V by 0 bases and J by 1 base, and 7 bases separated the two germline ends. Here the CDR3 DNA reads TGCGCCAGCAGCTTGGGGGCAGGCCAAGAGACCCAGTACTTC. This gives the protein CASSLGAGQETQYF.

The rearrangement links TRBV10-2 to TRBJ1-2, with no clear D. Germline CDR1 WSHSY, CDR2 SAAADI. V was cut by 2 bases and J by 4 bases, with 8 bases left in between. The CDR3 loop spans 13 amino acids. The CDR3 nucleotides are TGCGCCAGCAGTGAGGTAACCGGCTATGGCTACACCTTC. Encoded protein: CASSEVTGYGYTF.